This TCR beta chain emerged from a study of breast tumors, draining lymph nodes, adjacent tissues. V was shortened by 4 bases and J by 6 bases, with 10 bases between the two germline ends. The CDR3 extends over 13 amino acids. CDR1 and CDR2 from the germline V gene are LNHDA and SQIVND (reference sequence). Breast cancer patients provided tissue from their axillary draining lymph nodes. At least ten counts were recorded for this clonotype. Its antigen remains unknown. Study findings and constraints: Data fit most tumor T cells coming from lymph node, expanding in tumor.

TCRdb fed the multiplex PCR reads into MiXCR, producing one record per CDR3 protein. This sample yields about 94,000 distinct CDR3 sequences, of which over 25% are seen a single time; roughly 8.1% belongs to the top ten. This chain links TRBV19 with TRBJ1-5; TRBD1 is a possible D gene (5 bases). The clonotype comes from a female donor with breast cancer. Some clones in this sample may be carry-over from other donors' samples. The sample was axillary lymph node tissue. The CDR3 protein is CASSKVQGQPQHF. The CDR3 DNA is TGTGCCAGTAGTAAGGTCCAGGGTCAGCCCCAGCATTTT.